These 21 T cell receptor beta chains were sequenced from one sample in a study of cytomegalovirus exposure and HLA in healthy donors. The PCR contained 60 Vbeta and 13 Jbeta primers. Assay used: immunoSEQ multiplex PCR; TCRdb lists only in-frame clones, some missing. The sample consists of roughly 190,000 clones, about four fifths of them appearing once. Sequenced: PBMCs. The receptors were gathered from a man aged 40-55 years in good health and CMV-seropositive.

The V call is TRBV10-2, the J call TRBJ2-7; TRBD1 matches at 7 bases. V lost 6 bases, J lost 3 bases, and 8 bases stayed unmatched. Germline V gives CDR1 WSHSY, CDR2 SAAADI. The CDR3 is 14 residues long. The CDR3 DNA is TGCGCCAGCAGGTCCTCCGGGACAGTCTACGAGCAGTACTTC. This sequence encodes CASRSSGTVYEQYF.

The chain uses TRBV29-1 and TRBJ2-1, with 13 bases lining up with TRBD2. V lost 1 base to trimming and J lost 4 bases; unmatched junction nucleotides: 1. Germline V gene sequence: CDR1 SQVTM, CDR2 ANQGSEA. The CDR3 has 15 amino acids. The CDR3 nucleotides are TGCAGCGTTGAAGGACTAGCGGGGGGATACAATGAGCAGTTCTTC. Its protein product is CSVEGLAGGYNEQFF.

In DNA form, the CDR3 reads TGTGCCAGCAGCACAGGACACAGCTCCTACGAGCAGTACTTC. This gives the protein CASSTGHSSYEQYF. The genes are TRBV13 and TRBJ2-7, with D perhaps TRBD1 (5 bases). The length of the CDR3 is 14 residues. Germline V CDR1 and CDR2: PRHDT, FYEKMQ (reference sequence). V dropped 5 bases and J dropped 0 bases, with 11 bases sitting between them.

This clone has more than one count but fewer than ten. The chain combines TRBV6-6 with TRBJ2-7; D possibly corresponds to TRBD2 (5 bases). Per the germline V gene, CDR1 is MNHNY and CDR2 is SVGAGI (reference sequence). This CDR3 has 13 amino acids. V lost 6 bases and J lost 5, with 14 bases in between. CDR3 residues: CASRPPPGNEQYF. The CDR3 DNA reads TGTGCCAGCAGGCCACCGCCGGGGAACGAGCAGTACTTC.

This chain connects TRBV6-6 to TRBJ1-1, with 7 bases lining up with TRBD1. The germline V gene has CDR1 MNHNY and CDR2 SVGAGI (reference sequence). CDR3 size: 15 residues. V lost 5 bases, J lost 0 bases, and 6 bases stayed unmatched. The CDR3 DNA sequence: TGTGCCAGCAGTAAGGGACAGCTCATGAACACTGAAGCTTTCTTT. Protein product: CASSKGQLMNTEAFF.

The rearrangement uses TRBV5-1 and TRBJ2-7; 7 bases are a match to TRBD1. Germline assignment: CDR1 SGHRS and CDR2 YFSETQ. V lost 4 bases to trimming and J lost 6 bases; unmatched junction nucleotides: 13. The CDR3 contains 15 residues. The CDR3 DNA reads TGCGCCAGCAGCACCCGACAGGGATCCCCCTCCGAGCAGTACTTC. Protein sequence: CASSTRQGSPSEQYF. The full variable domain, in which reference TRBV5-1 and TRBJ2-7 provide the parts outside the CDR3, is KAGVTQTPRYLIKTRGQQVTLSCSPISGHRSVSWYQQTPGQGLQFLFEYFSETQRNKGNFPGRFSGRQFSNSRSEMNVSTLELGDSALYLCASSTRQGSPSEQYFGPGTRLTVT.

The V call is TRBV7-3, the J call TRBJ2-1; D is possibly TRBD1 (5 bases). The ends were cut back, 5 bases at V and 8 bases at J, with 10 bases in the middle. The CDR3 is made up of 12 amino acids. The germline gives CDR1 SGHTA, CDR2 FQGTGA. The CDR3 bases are TGTGCCAGCAGCACCACAGGCGATGAGCAGTTCTTC. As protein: CASSTTGDEQFF.

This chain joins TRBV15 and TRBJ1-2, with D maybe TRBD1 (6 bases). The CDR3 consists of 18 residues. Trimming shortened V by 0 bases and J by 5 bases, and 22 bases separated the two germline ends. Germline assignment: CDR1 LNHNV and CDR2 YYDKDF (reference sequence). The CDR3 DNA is TGTGCCACCAGCAGAGAATATTGGACAGAGTCCCGACTATATGGCTACACCTTC. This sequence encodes CATSREYWTESRLYGYTF.

The CDR3 coding sequence is TGTGCCTGGAGTGTACACTCCGCAGGGGGAGGCGACACCTTC. Its protein is CAWSVHSAGGGDTF. The J gene is TRBJ1-2, the V gene TRBV30; 7 bases are a match to TRBD1. Trimming took 0 bases from V and 12 from J; bases not matched to a gene: 13. This CDR3 is built from 14 residues. Germline values: CDR1 GTSNPN, CDR2 SVGIG (reference sequence).

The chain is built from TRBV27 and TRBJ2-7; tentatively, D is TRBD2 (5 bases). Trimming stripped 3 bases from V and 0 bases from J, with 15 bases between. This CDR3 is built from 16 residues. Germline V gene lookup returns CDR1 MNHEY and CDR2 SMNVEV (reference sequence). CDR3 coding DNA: TGTGCCAGCAGTTTGTTCGGGGTCCCAGGCTCCTACGAGCAGTACTTC. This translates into CASSLFGVPGSYEQYF.

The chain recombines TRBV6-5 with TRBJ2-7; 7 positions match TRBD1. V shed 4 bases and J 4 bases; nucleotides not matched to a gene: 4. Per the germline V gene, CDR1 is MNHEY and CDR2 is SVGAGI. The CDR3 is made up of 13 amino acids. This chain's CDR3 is CASSSGDRYEQYF. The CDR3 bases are TGTGCCAGCAGTTCAGGGGACAGATACGAGCAGTACTTC.

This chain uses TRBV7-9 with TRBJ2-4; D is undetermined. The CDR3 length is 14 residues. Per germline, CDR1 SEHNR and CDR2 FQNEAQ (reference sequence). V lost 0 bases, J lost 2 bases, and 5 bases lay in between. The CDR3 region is CASSLAITKNIQYF. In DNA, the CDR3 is TGTGCCAGCAGCTTAGCAATCACCAAAAACATTCAGTACTTC.

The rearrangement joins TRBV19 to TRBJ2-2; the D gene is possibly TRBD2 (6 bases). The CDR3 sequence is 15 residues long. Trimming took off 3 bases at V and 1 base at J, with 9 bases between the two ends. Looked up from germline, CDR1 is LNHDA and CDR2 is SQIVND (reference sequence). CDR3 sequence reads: CASSIQAGNTGELFF. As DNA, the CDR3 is TGTGCCAGTAGTATCCAAGCGGGGAACACCGGGGAGCTGTTTTTT.

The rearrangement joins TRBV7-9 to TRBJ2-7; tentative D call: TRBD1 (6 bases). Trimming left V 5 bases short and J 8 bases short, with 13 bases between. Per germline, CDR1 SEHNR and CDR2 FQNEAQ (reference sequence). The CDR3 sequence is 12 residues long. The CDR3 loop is CASSPQGYKQYF. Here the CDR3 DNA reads TGTGCCAGCAGCCCACAGGGTTACAAGCAGTACTTC.

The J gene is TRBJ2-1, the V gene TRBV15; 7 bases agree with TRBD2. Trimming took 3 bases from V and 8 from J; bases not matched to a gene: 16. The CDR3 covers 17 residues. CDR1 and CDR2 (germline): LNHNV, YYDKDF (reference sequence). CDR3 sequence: CATSRAAGTTKWDEQFF. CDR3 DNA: TGTGCCACCAGCAGGGCGGCCGGGACTACCAAATGGGATGAGCAGTTCTTC.

The CDR3 DNA reads as TGTGCCAGCAGCTTTGGCCGCGGGGAGGGGATGAACACTGAAGCTTTCTTT. Translated: CASSFGRGEGMNTEAFF. The chain carries TRBV11-3 and TRBJ1-1, with a possible D match to TRBD1 (5 bases). This CDR3 contains 17 residues. Trimming cost V 3 bases and J 0 bases, with 17 bases left between them. Germline assignment: CDR1 SGHNT and CDR2 YENEEA.

The CDR3 sequence is CASSLAGPGTDTQYF. The CDR3 DNA is TGTGCCAGCAGTTTAGCGGGACCTGGCACAGATACGCAGTATTTT. V is TRBV6-5 and J is TRBJ2-3; the match to TRBD2 covers 8 bases. V was clipped by 4 bases and J by 1 base; unmatched bases: 4. CDR3 length: 15 amino acids. Germline V lookup: CDR1 MNHEY, CDR2 SVGAGI.

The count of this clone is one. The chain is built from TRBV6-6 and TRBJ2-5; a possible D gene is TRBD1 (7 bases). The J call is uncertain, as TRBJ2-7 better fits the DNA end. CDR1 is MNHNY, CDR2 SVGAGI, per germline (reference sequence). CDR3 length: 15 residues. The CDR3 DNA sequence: TGTGCCAGCAGCATCACAGGGCAGGGGGGATACGAGCAGTACTTC. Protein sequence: CASSITGQGGYEQYF.

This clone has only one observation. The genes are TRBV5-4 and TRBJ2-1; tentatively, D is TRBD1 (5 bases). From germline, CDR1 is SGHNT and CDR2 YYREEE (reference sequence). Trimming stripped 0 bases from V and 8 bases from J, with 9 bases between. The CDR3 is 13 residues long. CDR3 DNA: TGTGCCAGCAGCTTGGAGGGGAAATATGAGCAGTTCTTC. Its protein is CASSLEGKYEQFF.

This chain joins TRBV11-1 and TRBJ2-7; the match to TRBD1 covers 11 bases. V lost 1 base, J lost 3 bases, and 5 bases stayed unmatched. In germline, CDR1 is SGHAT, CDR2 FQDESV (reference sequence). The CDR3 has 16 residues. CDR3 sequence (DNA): TGTGCCAGCAGCTTAGATGTGGGACAGGGGGTCTACGAGCAGTACTTC. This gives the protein CASSLDVGQGVYEQYF.

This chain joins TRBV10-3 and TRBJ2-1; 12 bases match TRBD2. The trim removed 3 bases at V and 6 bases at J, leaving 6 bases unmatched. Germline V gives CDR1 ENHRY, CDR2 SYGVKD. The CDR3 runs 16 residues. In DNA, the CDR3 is TGTGCCATCAGTGATCTAGCGGGAGGGCCCGGCAATGAGCAGTTCTTC. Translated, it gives CAISDLAGGPGNEQFF.